The rows below give T cell receptor beta chains drawn from one sample of a study of blood T cell repertoires in COVID-19. The protocol was immunoSEQ multiplex PCR, while the TCRdb copy is restricted to in-frame clones and leaves out a portion. This table has 100,000 to 150,000 clones, 84% appearing once. Material for sequencing was PBMCs or T cells enriched from blood (not recorded which). These receptor sequences come from a woman aged 25-40 years who had recovered from COVID-19. Each CDR3 is given with its conserved first and last residue. A D gene is named only where the DNA matches it firmly. Not every row has a clone size; where given, it reads once, few, many or a size class.

>TRBJ2-3|.|TRBV5-4|TRBD2
CASREGTSRSTDTQYF
TGTGCCAGCCGCGAGGGGACTAGCCGGAGCACAGATACGCAGTATTTT
>TRBJ2-7|.|TRBV27|.
CASRGLRVGNEQYF
TGTGCCAGCAGAGGCTTGAGGGTGGGAAACGAGCAGTACTTC
>TRBJ1-3|few|TRBV7-2|TRBD1
CASRDRGPGNTIYF
TGTGCCAGCAGGGACAGGGGGCCTGGAAACACCATATATTTT
>TRBJ2-1|.|TRBV7-2|TRBD1
CASSLVGTGGNEQFF
TGTGCCAGCAGCTTAGTAGGGACAGGGGGCAATGAGCAGTTCTTC
>TRBJ1-4|.|TRBV6-4|.
CAAQGKGLEKLFF
TGTGCCGCCCAGGGTAAGGGATTGGAAAAACTGTTTTTT
>TRBJ1-2|.|TRBV29-1|TRBD1
CSAGDRALEGYTF
TGCAGCGCCGGGGACAGAGCCCTGGAGGGCTACACCTTC
>TRBJ1-6|.|TRBV4-1|.
CASSQGGLVGARSPLHF
TGCGCCAGCAGCCAAGGGGGATTGGTTGGGGCGAGGTCACCCCTCCACTTT
>TRBJ1-2|.|TRBV7-2|.
CASSLSRGDVGGYTF
TGTGCCAGCAGCTTAAGCCGGGGAGATGTAGGGGGCTACACCTTC
>TRBJ2-2|.|TRBV5-5|TRBD2
CASSLVVGLAGGGELFF
TGTGCCAGCAGCTTGGTTGTGGGACTAGCGGGAGGCGGGGAGCTGTTTTTT
>TRBJ1-6|once|TRBV4-2|.
CASSPSLVITGNSPLHF
TGTGCCAGCAGCCCAAGTCTCGTTATTACGGGGAATTCACCCCTCCACTTT
>TRBJ2-2|once|TRBV6-8|.
CASSAGDTGELFF
TGTGCCAGCAGCGCAGGGGACACCGGGGAGCTGTTTTTT
>TRBJ2-5|.|TRBV2|.
CASVETAYQETQYF
TGTGCCAGCGTCGAGACAGCATATCAAGAGACCCAGTACTTC
>TRBJ1-2|.|TRBV5-4|TRBD1
CASSFQGAANYGYTF
TGTGCCAGCAGCTTCCAGGGGGCAGCTAACTATGGCTACACCTTC